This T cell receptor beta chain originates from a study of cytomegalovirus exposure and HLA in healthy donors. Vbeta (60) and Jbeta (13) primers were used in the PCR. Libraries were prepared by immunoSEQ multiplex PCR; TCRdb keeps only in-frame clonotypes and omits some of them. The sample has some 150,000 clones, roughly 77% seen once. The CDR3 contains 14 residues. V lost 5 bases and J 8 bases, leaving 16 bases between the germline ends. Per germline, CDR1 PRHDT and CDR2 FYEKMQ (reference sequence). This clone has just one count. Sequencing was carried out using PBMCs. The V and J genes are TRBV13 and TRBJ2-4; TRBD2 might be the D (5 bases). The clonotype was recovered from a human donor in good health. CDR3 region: CASSGGRLGDIQYF. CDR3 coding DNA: TGTGCCAGCAGCGGAGGACGCCTCGGTGACATTCAGTACTTC.